This is a list of T cell receptor beta chains from one sample in a study of T cell repertoires in cytomegalovirus infection. The antigens these receptors bind are not known. MiXCR, applied by TCRdb to the reads, yields one record per CDR3 protein. Here the sample spans tens of thousands of distinct CDR3 sequences, more than 20% being singletons. The sequenced sample was PBMCs, sequenced either directly or after in vitro stimulation (not recorded which). Receptors were obtained from a human donor in good health (CMV status not recorded). Some clones in this sample may be carry-over from other donors' samples. Each CDR3 is given with its conserved first and last residue.

j_gene	v_gene	CDR3aa
TRBJ1-5	TRBV2	CASRSQGNQPQHF
TRBJ2-3	TRBV7-9	CATNEVDRGTDTQYF
TRBJ2-7	TRBV11-2	CARPIGPAGEQYF
TRBJ1-1	TRBV6-2/TRBV6-3	CASSNRQGQNTEAFF
TRBJ1-2	TRBV5-8	CASSLRIGAAGYTF
TRBJ2-7	TRBV5-6	CASTGGGTPREQYF
TRBJ2-3	TRBV12-3/TRBV12-4	CASSLSRVGDTQYF
TRBJ1-5	TRBV15	CATSRGRAQPQHF
TRBJ2-1	TRBV5-4	CSPLAGGPEQFF
TRBJ2-1	TRBV11-3	CASSSDWTNEQFF
TRBJ2-7	TRBV7-8	CASSPRTSGSYEQYF
TRBJ2-7	TRBV2	CASSTDRTSYEQYF
TRBJ2-2	TRBV24-1	CATQADSNTGELFF
TRBJ2-1	TRBV7-9	CASSAAQGSFSSDEQFF
TRBJ1-6	TRBV7-3	CASSLTKMGAGSPLHF
TRBJ1-4	TRBV13	CASSRGQGGREKLFF
TRBJ1-1	TRBV5-1	CASSLFAGGGNTEAFF
TRBJ2-7	TRBV18	CASSPTTYEQYF
TRBJ1-4	TRBV6-5	CASSYVQASREKLFF
TRBJ1-1	TRBV7-8	CASSGLGAGNTEAFF
TRBJ1-5	TRBV2	CASSLETNQPQHF
TRBJ1-6	TRBV19	CASSPGFSGQGGSYNSPLHF
TRBJ1-1	TRBV19	CASSITGVLTEAFF
TRBJ2-5	TRBV6-6	CASSGPSGETQYF
TRBJ2-3	TRBV10-3	CAIRPPDFTDTQYF
TRBJ2-3	TRBV12-3/TRBV12-4	CASSPTGTSVSTDTQYF
TRBJ1-2	TRBV10-3	CAIRGGQGGGYTF
TRBJ2-1	TRBV7-6	CASSPTSGRAYNEQFF
TRBJ2-5	TRBV20-1	CSARSQGLGSETQYF
TRBJ1-5	TRBV27	CASSLARGEYSNQPQHF
TRBJ2-7	TRBV11-2	CASSLDRAYEQYF
TRBJ1-1	TRBV7-2	CASSPEARSTEAFF
TRBJ2-3	TRBV23-1	CASSQDRSYTDTQYF
TRBJ1-6	TRBV28	CASTGQGVYSPLHF
TRBJ2-3	TRBV29-1	CSVGQSTDTQYF
TRBJ2-3	TRBV4-1	CASSRGPDKTSTDTQYF
TRBJ2-1	TRBV13	CASSPAGTEGSYNEQFF
TRBJ2-3	TRBV5-4	CASSFGGVPTYTQYF
TRBJ2-3	TRBV5-4	CASRAGTSGGSDTQYF
TRBJ1-1	TRBV5-4	CASSSNQEGSTAFF
TRBJ1-1	TRBV7-9	CASSSADRGNTEAFF
TRBJ2-7	TRBV11-2	CASSPGQPYEQYF
TRBJ1-5	TRBV10-3	CAISESWGSQPQHF
TRBJ1-5	TRBV7-2	CASSLAPGNQPQHF
TRBJ2-2	TRBV14	CASSQGRAEELFF
TRBJ2-4	TRBV6-5	CASTAPPGIQYF
TRBJ1-4	TRBV5-4	CASSIRGAGEDEKLFF
TRBJ2-2	TRBV9	CASSLRVWTSGTGELFF
TRBJ2-3	TRBV5-6	CASSLVSSTDTQYF
TRBJ2-7	TRBV6-6	CASTKASGGYEQYF
TRBJ2-1	TRBV7-2	CASSLMDRGWFF
TRBJ2-2	TRBV20-1	CSARRTGELFF
TRBJ1-1	TRBV7-8	CASSPPLQALVFF